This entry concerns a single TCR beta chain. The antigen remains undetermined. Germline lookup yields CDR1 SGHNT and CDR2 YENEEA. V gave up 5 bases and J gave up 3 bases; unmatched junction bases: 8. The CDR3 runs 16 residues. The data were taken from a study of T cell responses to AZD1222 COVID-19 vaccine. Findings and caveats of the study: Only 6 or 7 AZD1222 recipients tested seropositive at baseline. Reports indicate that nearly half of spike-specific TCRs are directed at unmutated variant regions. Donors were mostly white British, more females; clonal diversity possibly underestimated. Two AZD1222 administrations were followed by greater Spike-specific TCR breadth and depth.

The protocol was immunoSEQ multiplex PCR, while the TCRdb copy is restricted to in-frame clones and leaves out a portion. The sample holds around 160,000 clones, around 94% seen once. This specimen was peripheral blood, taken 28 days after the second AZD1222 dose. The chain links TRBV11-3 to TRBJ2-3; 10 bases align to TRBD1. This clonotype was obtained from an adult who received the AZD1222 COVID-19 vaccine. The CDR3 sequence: CASSLGQGRLTDTQYF. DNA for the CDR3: TGTGCCAGCAGCCTGGGACAGGGGAGATTAACAGATACGCAGTATTTT.